Here is one T cell receptor (beta chain) with its context. Its antigen is not identified. V was trimmed by 0 bases and J by 2 bases, leaving 11 bases between them. The CDR3 totals 15 residues. From germline, CDR1 is SGHNT and CDR2 YYREEE (reference sequence). This sample was included in a study of T cell responses to AZD1222 COVID-19 vaccine. Notes on the study in general: Sampled repertoires all dated from after the peak T cell response.

The protocol was immunoSEQ multiplex PCR, while the TCRdb copy is restricted to in-frame clones and leaves out a portion. This table has 98,000 or so clones, roughly 92% appearing once. The clonotype was recovered from an adult in good health. This material consisted of peripheral blood, taken on day 0 of AZD1222 vaccination. The chain is built from TRBV5-4 and TRBJ1-1; no clear D. The CDR3: CASSLAGPQNTEAFF. The CDR3 coding sequence is TGTGCCAGCAGCTTGGCGGGTCCCCAAAACACTGAAGCTTTCTTT.